Listed below are T cell receptor beta chains from one sample, sequenced in a study of blood T cell repertoires in COVID-19. Repertoires were generated with immunoSEQ multiplex PCR, while TCRdb's copy carries only in-frame clones and drops some. This table holds roughly 260,000 clones, about 85% found once. The sample taken for sequencing was PBMCs or T cells enriched from blood (not recorded which). These receptors all come from a woman aged 30 to 39 with acute COVID-19. Each CDR3 is given with its conserved first and last residue. A D gene is named only where the DNA matches it firmly. Where a row states a size, it is once, few, many or the class of an expanded clone; other rows omit it.

v_gene	abundance	d_gene	j_gene	CDR3aa	CDR3nt
TRBV9	-	TRBD2	TRBJ2-7	CASSVGASGTYEQYF	TGTGCCAGCAGCGTTGGGGCTAGCGGAACCTACGAGCAGTACTTC
TRBV5-4	-	TRBD2	TRBJ2-5	CASSTGLVAQRETQYF	TGTGCCAGCAGCACAGGACTAGTCGCTCAACGGGAGACCCAGTACTTC
TRBV2	-	-	TRBJ1-1	CASSEGRGGRTEAFF	TGTGCCAGCAGCGAAGGCCGGGGGGGACGCACTGAAGCTTTCTTT
TRBV7-6	-	TRBD1	TRBJ2-2	CASSPRTGENTGELFF	TGTGCCAGCAGCCCCCGGACAGGGGAGAACACCGGGGAGCTGTTTTTT
TRBV5-4	once	-	TRBJ1-4	CASSPDRGNEKLFF	TGTGCCAGCAGCCCGGACAGAGGTAATGAAAAACTGTTTTTT
TRBV7-3	-	TRBD2	TRBJ2-1	CASSFSPGGLAREQFF	TGTGCCAGCAGCTTCTCCCCCGGGGGACTAGCCCGTGAGCAGTTCTTC
TRBV5-6	-	-	TRBJ2-7	CASSLRGISSYEQYF	TGTGCCAGCAGCTTGAGAGGAATTAGCTCCTACGAGCAGTACTTC
TRBV7-2	once	-	TRBJ2-7	CASSLARISAGGSYEQYF	TGTGCCAGCAGCTTAGCTCGGATATCGGCAGGGGGGTCCTACGAGCAGTACTTC
TRBV19	-	TRBD1	TRBJ2-2	CASSPRTGEAGELFF	TGTGCCAGTAGTCCACGGACAGGGGAAGCCGGGGAGCTGTTTTTT
TRBV14	-	-	TRBJ1-6	CASSVEDSPLHF	TGTGCCAGCAGCGTTGAGGATTCACCCCTCCACTTT
TRBV2	-	-	TRBJ2-3	CASGRETTSTDTQYF	TGTGCCAGCGGTAGGGAGACAACTAGCACAGATACGCAGTATTTT
TRBV3-1/TRBV3-2	-	TRBD1	TRBJ1-2	CASSLEDRALYGYTF	TGTGCCAGCAGCCTCGAGGACAGGGCCCTCTATGGCTACACCTTC
TRBV3-1/TRBV3-2	-	TRBD2	TRBJ2-7	CASSPSGRLAGIDEQYF	TGTGCCAGCAGCCCTTCTGGCAGGCTAGCGGGTATTGACGAGCAGTACTTC
TRBV19	-	-	TRBJ2-4	CASSILGGSAKNIQYF	TGTGCCAGTAGTATATTAGGAGGATCAGCCAAAAACATTCAGTACTTC
TRBV28	-	TRBD1	TRBJ1-2	CASSLGQGAFYGYTF	TGTGCCAGCAGTTTGGGACAGGGGGCCTTCTATGGCTACACCTTC
TRBV19	-	TRBD2	TRBJ2-5	CASSPPGSGIQETQYF	TGTGCCAGTAGTCCCCCCGGTAGCGGGATCCAAGAGACCCAGTACTTC
TRBV10-2	-	TRBD1	TRBJ2-3	CASSEHRGPDTQYF	TGCGCCAGCAGTGAACACAGGGGCCCAGATACGCAGTATTTT
TRBV5-4	-	-	TRBJ2-1	CAGGVLNNEQFF	TGTGCCGGAGGGGTCCTAAACAATGAGCAGTTCTTC
TRBV28	-	TRBD1	TRBJ1-4	CASSTPGQGAEKLFF	TGTGCCAGCAGTACACCGGGACAGGGGGCTGAAAAACTGTTTTTT
TRBV30	few	TRBD1	TRBJ1-6	CAWSVQGSHSYNSPLHF	TGTGCCTGGAGTGTACAGGGGTCCCACTCCTATAATTCACCCCTCCACTTT
TRBV28	-	-	TRBJ2-7	CASSLLGGGTYEQYF	TGTGCCAGCAGTTTATTGGGTGGGGGGACCTACGAGCAGTACTTC
TRBV12-3/TRBV12-4	-	TRBD1	TRBJ1-2	CASSETGFGYTF	TGTGCCAGCAGCGAGACAGGGTTTGGCTACACCTTC
TRBV18	-	-	TRBJ1-4	CASSPDREKNEKLFF	TGTGCCAGCTCACCAGATCGGGAAAAAAATGAAAAACTGTTTTTT
TRBV10-1	-	-	TRBJ1-1	CASSSDSQVPVNTEAFF	TGCGCCAGCAGCTCGGACTCCCAGGTGCCGGTGAACACTGAAGCTTTCTTT
TRBV13	once	-	TRBJ2-1	CASSLGQLRAPYNEQFF	TGTGCCAGCAGCTTAGGCCAGCTCAGGGCTCCCTACAATGAGCAGTTCTTC